This T cell receptor (beta chain) came from a study of T cells in Graves' hyperthyroidism and ophthalmopathy. Study at large: Before treatment of any kind, peripheral blood was taken at initial diagnosis. Findings and caveats of the study: A model of 13 V-J pairs discriminated ophthalmopathy from stable hyperthyroidism.

It was RNA transcripts that yielded the amplified TCR beta CDR3 regions. HTBI primers were used for first-round RT-PCR of the TCR CDR3. Via MiXCR, TCRdb re-called the multiplex PCR reads, giving one row per CDR3 protein. The sample yields 280,000 or so distinct CDR3 sequences, approximately 14% seen once. This clonotype was picked up many times. No antigen is known for it. Compared with germline, one end of the junction differs, possibly owing to a read error. Germline V CDR1 and CDR2: KGHDR, SFDVKD. CDR3 length: 16 amino acids. Patients aged 18 to 65 had newly diagnosed hyperthyroidism of under 2 months' duration. Exclusions: uncontrolled infection, other autoimmune disease, pregnancy, lactation.

What was sequenced was blood. This sequence originates from a woman aged 45-59 years with Graves' hyperthyroidism that later progressed to Graves' ophthalmopathy. The V gene is TRBV24-1, the J gene TRBJ2-1; TRBD1 is a possible D gene (6 bases). CDR3 coding DNA: TGTGCCACCAATGATTTGCAGGGGAATGGTAAGAATGAGCAGTTCTTC. Residues: CATNDLQGNGKNEQFF.